A selection of T cell receptor beta chains follows, all from one sample in a study of T cells in Graves' hyperthyroidism and ophthalmopathy. TCRdb independently ran MiXCR on the multiplex PCR reads; one entry per CDR3 protein. This sample has roughly 300,000 distinct CDR3 sequences, with around a quarter found just once. Input material: blood. The receptor source for this set is a man aged 35 to 55 with Graves' hyperthyroidism that later progressed to Graves' ophthalmopathy. Each CDR3 is given with its conserved first and last residue. D genes are given only for firm matches. The listing skips clone size in some rows; elsewhere it reads once, few, many or a size class.

many	.	TRBV4-2	TRBJ1-1	CASSQDGRVSGNTEAFF	TGTGCCAGCAGCCAAGACGGACGGGTCTCGGGGAACACTGAAGCTTTCTTT
.	.	TRBV20-1	TRBJ2-5	CSATIQQGWGQYF	TGCAGTGCTACCATACAACAGGGTTGGGGCCAGTACTTC
.	.	TRBV24-1	TRBJ1-2	CATSEPKGDGYTF	TGTGCCACCAGTGAACCCAAGGGAGATGGCTACACCTTC
.	.	TRBV6-2/TRBV6-3	TRBJ2-7	CASRPTLNYEQYF	TGTGCCAGCAGGCCTACACTAAACTACGAGCAGTACTTC
.	.	TRBV15	TRBJ1-5	CATSSDGGNQPQHF	TGTGCCACCAGCAGCGATGGGGGGAATCAGCCCCAGCATTTT
.	TRBD1	TRBV28	TRBJ1-2	CASSPTGDFLYGYTF	TGTGCCAGCAGTCCCACAGGGGACTTCTTATATGGCTACACCTTC
many	.	TRBV5-1	TRBJ2-5	CASSLGTAEQETQYF	TGCGCCAGCAGCTTGGGGACAGCTGAACAAGAGACCCAGTACTTC
many	.	TRBV4-1	TRBJ2-7	CASSQGSTYEQYF	TGCGCCAGCAGCCAAGGTTCTACCTACGAGCAGTACTTC
.	TRBD1	TRBV6-2/TRBV6-3	TRBJ2-7	CASSPRGGQGMNSYEQYF	TGTGCCAGCAGTCCAAGGGGGGGACAGGGGATGAACTCCTACGAGCAGTACTTC
many	TRBD2	TRBV6-2/TRBV6-3	TRBJ2-6	CASSYPPLRAGPSGANVLTF	TGTGCCAGCAGTTACCCTCCGCTGCGAGCGGGGCCCTCTGGGGCCAACGTCCTGACTTTC
many	.	TRBV12-3/TRBV12-4	TRBJ2-4	CASSYGGIAKNIQYF	TGTGCCAGCAGTTACGGGGGAATAGCCAAAAACATTCAGTACTTC
many	.	TRBV10-3	TRBJ1-2	CAHRPDSIPYGYTF	TGTGCCCACCGGCCGGACAGCATCCCCTATGGCTACACCTTC
many	.	TRBV6-5	TRBJ1-5	CASSSSRRTDHNQPQHF	TGTGCCAGCAGTTCCTCACGAAGGACAGACCACAATCAGCCCCAGCATTTT
.	.	TRBV20-1	TRBJ1-5	CSAPPLGISSNQPQHF	TGCAGTGCGCCTCCTCTAGGGATTTCAAGCAATCAGCCCCAGCATTTT
many	TRBD1	TRBV6-1	TRBJ2-5	CASRQLLTGDQETQYF	TGTGCCAGCCGCCAACTTCTAACAGGGGATCAAGAGACCCAGTACTTC
.	.	TRBV20-1	TRBJ2-7	CSGGGRGYEQYF	TGCAGTGGAGGGGGACGGGGCTACGAGCAGTACTTC
few	TRBD2	TRBV28	TRBJ2-3	CASSSPDSGLDGGTDTQYF	TGTGCCAGCAGTTCCCCCGATAGCGGGCTCGACGGAGGCACAGATACGCAGTATTTT
many	.	TRBV7-2	TRBJ1-3	CASSFNFGVSGNTIYF	TGTGCCAGCAGCTTTAATTTTGGGGTCTCTGGAAACACCATATATTTT
many	TRBD1	TRBV20-1	TRBJ1-2	CIPPGQGHTNYGYTF	TGCATTCCCCCGGGACAGGGACATACTAACTATGGCTACACCTTC
.	.	TRBV6-2/TRBV6-3	TRBJ2-2	CASSYIGDAVSGELFF	TGTGCCAGCAGTTACATTGGGGACGCTGTGAGCGGGGAGCTGTTTTTT
many	.	TRBV30	TRBJ1-1	CAWSYGALSTEAFF	TGTGCCTGGAGTTACGGGGCCCTCAGCACTGAAGCTTTCTTT
many	.	TRBV3-1	TRBJ1-1	CASTRENTEAFF	TGTGCCAGCACCCGGGAGAACACTGAAGCTTTCTTT
once	.	TRBV20-1	TRBJ2-5	CSARTSQETQYF	TGCAGTGCTAGGACTAGCCAAGAGACCCAGTACTTC
many	TRBD1	TRBV20-1	TRBJ2-2	CSASDREPGELFF	TGCAGTGCTAGCGACAGGGAACCCGGGGAGCTGTTTTTT
many	.	TRBV5-5	TRBJ1-5	CASSWSGAGNQPQHF	TGTGCCAGCAGCTGGTCCGGGGCCGGCAATCAGCCCCAGCATTTT
many	.	TRBV6-5	TRBJ2-7	CASSYRGQGIDEQYF	TGTGCCAGCAGTTACCGGGGGCAGGGGATCGACGAGCAGTACTTC
once	.	TRBV12-3/TRBV12-4	TRBJ2-2	CASTSTQRAGELFF	TGTGCCAGCACTTCGACCCAGCGGGCCGGGGAGCTGTTTTTT
many	TRBD1	TRBV20-1	TRBJ1-5	CSALGRRQGKPQHF	TGCAGTGCCCTCGGGAGAAGACAGGGTAAGCCCCAGCATTTT
.	.	TRBV11-2	TRBJ1-2	CASSFQVGAGYTF	TGTGCCAGCAGCTTCCAGGTTGGGGCTGGCTACACCTTC
.	TRBD2	TRBV2	TRBJ2-7	CAGQGLASYEQYF	TGTGCCGGTCAGGGACTAGCTTCCTACGAGCAGTACTTC
.	.	TRBV20-1	TRBJ2-7	CSFPGTDSYEQYF	TGCAGCTTTCCCGGGACTGATTCCTACGAGCAGTACTTC
.	.	TRBV12-3/TRBV12-4	TRBJ1-1	CASSDTVNTEAFF	TGTGCCAGCAGTGACACCGTGAACACTGAAGCTTTCTTT
many	.	TRBV6-1	TRBJ2-3	CASSPYGGDTQYF	TGTGCCAGCAGTCCCTACGGAGGAGATACGCAGTATTTT
many	TRBD2	TRBV10-2	TRBJ2-7	CASSGSGRATYEQYF	TGCGCCAGCAGTGGTAGCGGGAGGGCAACCTACGAGCAGTACTTC
few	.	TRBV20-1	TRBJ2-4	CSARDTKAKNIQYF	TGCAGTGCCAGGGACACCAAAGCCAAAAACATTCAGTACTTC
many	.	TRBV9	TRBJ1-1	CASSVDAGVNTEAFF	TGTGCCAGCAGCGTAGACGCAGGTGTGAACACTGAAGCTTTCTTT
once	TRBD2	TRBV6-5	TRBJ2-7	CASSSPGLAGASEQYF	TGTGCCAGCAGTTCCCCCGGACTAGCGGGAGCTTCTGAGCAGTACTTC
.	.	TRBV12-3/TRBV12-4	TRBJ1-1	CASSFRRANTEAFF	TGTGCCAGCAGTTTCCGTAGAGCGAACACTGAAGCTTTCTTT
.	TRBD1	TRBV4-3	TRBJ2-7	CASSQDRTGDEQYF	TGCGCCAGCAGCCAAGATCGGACAGGGGACGAGCAGTACTTC
many	.	TRBV28	TRBJ1-2	CASRSGQLYGYTF	TGTGCCAGCAGATCCGGACAGCTCTATGGCTACACCTTC
many	TRBD1	TRBV9	TRBJ1-1	CASSPPGQGASNTEAFF	TGTGCCAGCAGCCCTCCGGGACAGGGGGCCTCGAACACTGAAGCTTTCTTT
many	.	TRBV14	TRBJ2-7	CASSKLSSGSYEQYF	TGTGCCAGCAGTAAGTTGAGTAGCGGCTCCTACGAGCAGTACTTC
many	.	TRBV30	TRBJ1-1	CAWEQGWNTEAFF	TGTGCCTGGGAACAGGGATGGAACACTGAAGCTTTCTTT
.	.	TRBV6-2/TRBV6-3	TRBJ1-1	CASCDRFTEAFF	TGTGCCAGTTGCGACAGATTTACTGAAGCTTTCTTT
.	.	TRBV12-3/TRBV12-4	TRBJ1-2	CASSTGLSYGYTF	TGTGCCAGCAGTACCGGACTGTCCTATGGCTACACCTTC
many	.	TRBV27	TRBJ1-3	CASSLFGVAGNTIYF	TGTGCCAGCAGTTTATTCGGGGTTGCAGGAAACACCATATATTTT
many	.	TRBV30	TRBJ1-5	CAWSVLGNQPQHF	TGTGCCTGGAGTGTACTTGGCAATCAGCCCCAGCATTTT
.	.	TRBV6-1	TRBJ1-6	CASSEGPGRGSPLHF	TGTGCCAGCAGTGAAGGGCCGGGACGAGGGTCACCCCTCCACTTT
.	.	TRBV30	TRBJ1-1	CAWSRMAGDTEAFF	TGTGCCTGGAGTAGGATGGCGGGGGACACTGAAGCTTTCTTT
many	.	TRBV3-1	TRBJ2-5	CASSQGGELETQYF	TGTGCCAGCAGCCAAGGAGGGGAACTGGAGACCCAGTACTTC
many	.	TRBV4-1	TRBJ1-1	CASSQEGRADTEAFF	TGCGCCAGCAGCCAAGAGGGAAGGGCGGACACTGAAGCTTTCTTT
many	.	TRBV7-6	TRBJ1-2	CASSFHGNYGYTF	TGTGCCAGCAGCTTTCATGGAAACTATGGCTACACCTTC
few	.	TRBV7-3	TRBJ1-5	CASSPDQGQPQHF	TGTGCCAGCAGCCCAGACCAGGGTCAGCCCCAGCATTTT
many	.	TRBV30	TRBJ2-5	CAWNGGETQYF	TGTGCCTGGAATGGAGGGGAGACCCAGTACTTC
many	.	TRBV12-3/TRBV12-4	TRBJ2-7	CASARFYEQYF	TGTGCCAGCGCGAGATTCTACGAGCAGTACTTC
many	.	TRBV19	TRBJ1-1	CASSIDIQGGTEAFF	TGTGCCAGTAGTATAGATATTCAGGGAGGAACTGAAGCTTTCTTT
.	.	TRBV12-3/TRBV12-4	TRBJ1-1	CASSSVPTEAFF	TGTGCCAGCAGTTCAGTACCCACTGAAGCTTTCTTT
many	TRBD2	TRBV6-4	TRBJ2-2	CASRDGLAGGRSTGELFF	TGTGCCAGCAGGGACGGACTAGCGGGAGGGCGTAGCACCGGGGAGCTGTTTTTT
.	.	TRBV20-1	TRBJ2-7	CSANPSFYEQYF	TGCAGTGCTAACCCTAGCTTTTACGAGCAGTACTTC